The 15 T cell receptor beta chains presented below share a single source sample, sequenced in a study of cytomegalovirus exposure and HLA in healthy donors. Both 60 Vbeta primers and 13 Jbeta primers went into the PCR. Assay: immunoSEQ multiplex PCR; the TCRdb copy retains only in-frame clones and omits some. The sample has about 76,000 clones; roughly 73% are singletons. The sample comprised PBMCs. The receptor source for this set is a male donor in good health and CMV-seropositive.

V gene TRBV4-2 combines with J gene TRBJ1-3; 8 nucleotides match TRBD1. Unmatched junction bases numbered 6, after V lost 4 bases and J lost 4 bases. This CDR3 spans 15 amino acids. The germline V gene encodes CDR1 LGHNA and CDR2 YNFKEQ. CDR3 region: CASSPETGAGNTIYF. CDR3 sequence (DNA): TGTGCCAGCAGCCCCGAGACAGGGGCAGGAAACACCATATATTTT.

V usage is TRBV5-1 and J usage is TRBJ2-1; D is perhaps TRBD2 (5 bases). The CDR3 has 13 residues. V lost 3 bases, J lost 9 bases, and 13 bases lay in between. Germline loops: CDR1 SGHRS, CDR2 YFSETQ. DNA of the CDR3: TGCGCCAGCAGCTCGGACTGGGGTAGTGAGCAGTTCTTC. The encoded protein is CASSSDWGSEQFF.

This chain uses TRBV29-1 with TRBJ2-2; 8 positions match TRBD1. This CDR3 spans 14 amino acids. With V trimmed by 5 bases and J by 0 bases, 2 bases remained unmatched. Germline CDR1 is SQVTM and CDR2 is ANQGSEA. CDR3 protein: CSVRQGSNTGELFF. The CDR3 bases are TGCAGCGTTAGACAGGGGTCGAACACCGGGGAGCTGTTTTTT.

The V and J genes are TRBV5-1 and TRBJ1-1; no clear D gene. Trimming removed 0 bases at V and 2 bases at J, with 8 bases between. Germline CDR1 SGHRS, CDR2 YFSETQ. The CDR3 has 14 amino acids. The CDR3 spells CASSLVGSNTEAFF. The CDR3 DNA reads TGCGCCAGCAGCTTGGTAGGGAGCAACACTGAAGCTTTCTTT.

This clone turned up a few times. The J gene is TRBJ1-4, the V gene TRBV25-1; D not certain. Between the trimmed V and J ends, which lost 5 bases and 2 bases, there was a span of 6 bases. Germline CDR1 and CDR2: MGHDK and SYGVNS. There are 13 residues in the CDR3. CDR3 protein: CASSFGTNEKLFF. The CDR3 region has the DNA TGTGCCAGCAGTTTTGGCACTAATGAAAAACTGTTTTTT. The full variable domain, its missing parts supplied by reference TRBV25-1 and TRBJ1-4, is EADIYQTPRYLVIGTGKKITLECSQTMGHDKMYWYQQDPGMELHLIHYSYGVNSTEKGDLSSESTVSRIRTEHFPLTLESARPSHTSQYLCASSFGTNEKLFFGSGTQLSVL.

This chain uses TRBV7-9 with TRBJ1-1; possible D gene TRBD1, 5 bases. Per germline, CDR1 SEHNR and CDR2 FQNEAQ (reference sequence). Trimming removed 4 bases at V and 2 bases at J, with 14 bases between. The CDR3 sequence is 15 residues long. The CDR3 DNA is TGTGCCAGCAGCTATGGAGGGGCAGAAAACACTGAAGCTTTCTTT. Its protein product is CASSYGGAENTEAFF. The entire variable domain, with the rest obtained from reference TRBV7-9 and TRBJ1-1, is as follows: DTGVSQNPRHKITKRGQNVTFRCDPISEHNRLYWYRQTLGQGPEFLTYFQNEAQLEKSRLLSDRFSAERPKGSFSTLEIQRTEQGDSAMYLCASSYGGAENTEAFFGQGTRLTVV.

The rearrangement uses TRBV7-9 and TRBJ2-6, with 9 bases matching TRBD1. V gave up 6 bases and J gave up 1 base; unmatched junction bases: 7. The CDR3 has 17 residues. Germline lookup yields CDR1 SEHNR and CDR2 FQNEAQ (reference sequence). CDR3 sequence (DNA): TGTGCCAGCAGGGAAACAGGGGGCTGGTCTGGGGCCAACGTCCTGACTTTC. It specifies CASRETGGWSGANVLTF.

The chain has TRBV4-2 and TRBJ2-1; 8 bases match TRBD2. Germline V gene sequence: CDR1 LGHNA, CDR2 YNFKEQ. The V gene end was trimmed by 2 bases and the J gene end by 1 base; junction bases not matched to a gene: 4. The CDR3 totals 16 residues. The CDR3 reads CASSQFGGGSYNEQFF. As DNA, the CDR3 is TGTGCCAGCAGCCAATTCGGGGGGGGTTCCTACAATGAGCAGTTCTTC.

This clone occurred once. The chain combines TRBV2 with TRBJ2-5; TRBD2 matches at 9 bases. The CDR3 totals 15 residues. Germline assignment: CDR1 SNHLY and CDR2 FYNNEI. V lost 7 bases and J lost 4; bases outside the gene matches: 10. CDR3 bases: TGTGCCAGCACGCGAAACCTAGCGGGGTTAGAGACCCAGTACTTC. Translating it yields CASTRNLAGLETQYF.

The CDR3 DNA follows: TGTGCCAGCACCGCGGGGAAGCCGGATTGGGAGACCCAGTACTTC. Translating it yields CASTAGKPDWETQYF. The chain links TRBV11-3 to TRBJ2-5, with D possibly being TRBD2 (6 bases). With 7 bases removed from V and 5 bases from J, the gap between germline ends came to 20 bases. The CDR3 has 15 residues. The germline CDR1 and CDR2 sequences are SGHNT and YENEEA.

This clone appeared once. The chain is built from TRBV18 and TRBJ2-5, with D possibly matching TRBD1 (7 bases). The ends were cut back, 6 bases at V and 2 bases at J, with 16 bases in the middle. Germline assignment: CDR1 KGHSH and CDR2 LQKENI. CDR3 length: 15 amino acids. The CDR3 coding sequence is TGTGCCAGCTCCCTTATACAGGGGAGGCAAGAGACCCAGTACTTC. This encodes CASSLIQGRQETQYF.

CDR3 DNA: TGTGCCAGCAGTTTCCCAGGGGGCGACGGGGAGCTGTTTTTT. As protein: CASSFPGGDGELFF. The gene calls are TRBV28 and TRBJ2-2; 8 nucleotides agree with TRBD1. Germline-derived CDR1 and CDR2 are MDHEN and SYDVKM. The V gene end was trimmed by 3 bases and the J gene end by 7 bases; junction bases not matched to a gene: 4. This CDR3 spans 14 amino acids.

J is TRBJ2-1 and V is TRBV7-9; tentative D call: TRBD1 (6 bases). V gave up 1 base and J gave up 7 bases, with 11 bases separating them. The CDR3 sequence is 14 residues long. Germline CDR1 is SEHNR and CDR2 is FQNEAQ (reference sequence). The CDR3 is CASSLGAGENEQFF. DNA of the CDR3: TGTGCCAGCAGCTTAGGGGCAGGGGAGAATGAGCAGTTCTTC. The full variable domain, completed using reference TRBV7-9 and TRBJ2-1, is DTGVSQNPRHKITKRGQNVTFRCDPISEHNRLYWYRQTLGQGPEFLTYFQNEAQLEKSRLLSDRFSAERPKGSFSTLEIQRTEQGDSAMYLCASSLGAGENEQFFGPGTRLTVL.

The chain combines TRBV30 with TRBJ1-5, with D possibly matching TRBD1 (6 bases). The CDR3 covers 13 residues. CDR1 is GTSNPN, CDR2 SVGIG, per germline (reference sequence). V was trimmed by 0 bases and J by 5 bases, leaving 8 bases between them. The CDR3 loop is CAWSVGADQPQHF. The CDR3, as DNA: TGTGCCTGGAGTGTGGGGGCTGATCAGCCCCAGCATTTT. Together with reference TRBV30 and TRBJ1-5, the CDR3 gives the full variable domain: SQTIHQWPATLVQPVGSPLSLECTVEGTSNPNLYWYRQAAGRGLQLLFYSVGIGQISSEVPQNLSASRPQDRQFILSSKKLLLSDSGFYLCAWSVGADQPQHFGDGTRLSIL.

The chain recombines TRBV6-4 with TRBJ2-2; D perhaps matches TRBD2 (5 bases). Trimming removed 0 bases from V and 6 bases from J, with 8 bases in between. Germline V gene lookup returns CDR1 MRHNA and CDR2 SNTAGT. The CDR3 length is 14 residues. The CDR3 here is CASSDSAAAGELFF. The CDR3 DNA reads TGTGCCAGCAGTGACTCTGCAGCGGCCGGGGAGCTGTTTTTT.